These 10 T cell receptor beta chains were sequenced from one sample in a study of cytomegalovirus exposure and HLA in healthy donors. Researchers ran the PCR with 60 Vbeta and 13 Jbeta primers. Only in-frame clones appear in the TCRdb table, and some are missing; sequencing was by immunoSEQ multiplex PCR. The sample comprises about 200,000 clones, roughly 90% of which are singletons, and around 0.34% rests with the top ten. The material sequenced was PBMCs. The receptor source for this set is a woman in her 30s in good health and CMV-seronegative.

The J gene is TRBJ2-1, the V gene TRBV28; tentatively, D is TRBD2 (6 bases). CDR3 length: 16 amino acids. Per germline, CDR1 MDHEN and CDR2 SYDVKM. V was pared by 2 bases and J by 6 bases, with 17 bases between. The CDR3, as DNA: TGTGCCAGCAGTTTAATTCTGGGAGGTTCCCCCAATGAGCAGTTCTTC. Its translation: CASSLILGGSPNEQFF.

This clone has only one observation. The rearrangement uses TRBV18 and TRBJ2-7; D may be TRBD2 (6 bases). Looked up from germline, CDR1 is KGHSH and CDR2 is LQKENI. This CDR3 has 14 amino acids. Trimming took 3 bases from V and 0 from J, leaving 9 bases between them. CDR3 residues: CASSPEGNSYEQYF. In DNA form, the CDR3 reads TGTGCCAGCTCACCGGAGGGCAACTCCTACGAGCAGTACTTC.

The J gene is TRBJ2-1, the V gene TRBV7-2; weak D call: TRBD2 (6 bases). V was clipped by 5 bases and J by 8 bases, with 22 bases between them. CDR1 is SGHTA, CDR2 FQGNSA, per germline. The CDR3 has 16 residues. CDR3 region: CASSTGVGIILDEQFF. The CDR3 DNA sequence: TGTGCCAGCAGCACGGGAGTGGGTATAATATTAGATGAGCAGTTCTTC.

The CDR3 nucleotides are TGTGCCAGTAGTGGAAAGGGACTGGGAGACTACGAGCAGTACTTC. Encoded protein: CASSGKGLGDYEQYF. The chain has TRBV19 and TRBJ2-7, with D tentatively TRBD2 (6 bases). CDR1 and CDR2 (germline): LNHDA, SQIVND (reference sequence). The V and J ends lost 5 bases and 3 bases respectively, with 17 bases between them. CDR3 length: 15 residues. The complete variable domain, with remaining parts taken from reference TRBV19 and TRBJ2-7, reads DGGITQSPKYLFRKEGQNVTLSCEQNLNHDAMYWYRQDPGQGLRLIYYSQIVNDFQKGDIAEGYSVSREKKESFPLTVTSAQKNPTAFYLCASSGKGLGDYEQYFGPGTRLTVT.

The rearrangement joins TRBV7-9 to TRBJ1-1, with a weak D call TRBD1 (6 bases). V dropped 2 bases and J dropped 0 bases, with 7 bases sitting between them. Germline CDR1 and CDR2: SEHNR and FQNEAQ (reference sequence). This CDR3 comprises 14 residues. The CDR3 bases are TGTGCCAGCAGCTTAACAGGGATGAACACTGAAGCTTTCTTT. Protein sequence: CASSLTGMNTEAFF.

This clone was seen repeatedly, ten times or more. The CDR3 sequence: CASRQTVGNTIYF. CDR3 sequence (DNA): TGTGCCAGCAGGCAGACAGTGGGAAACACCATATATTTT. V is TRBV6-5 and J is TRBJ1-3, with D possibly being TRBD1 (5 bases). The CDR3 runs 13 residues. Per germline, CDR1 MNHEY and CDR2 SVGAGI. The V end was cut by 6 bases, the J end by 4 bases, with 10 bases between.

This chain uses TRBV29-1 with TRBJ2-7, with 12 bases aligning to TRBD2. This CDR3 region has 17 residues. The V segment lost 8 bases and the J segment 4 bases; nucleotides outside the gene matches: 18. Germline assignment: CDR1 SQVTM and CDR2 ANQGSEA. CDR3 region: CSIRDSGLAGTLYEQYF. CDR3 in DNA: TGCAGCATACGGGACAGTGGACTAGCGGGAACCTTATACGAGCAGTACTTC.

CDR3 coding DNA: TGTGCCAGCAGTCTCGAGACACAGGGGGCGGATACGCAGTATTTT. As protein: CASSLETQGADTQYF. J is TRBJ2-3 and V is TRBV6-1; 9 nucleotides line up with TRBD1. The CDR3 covers 15 residues. Germline V gene sequence: CDR1 MNHNS, CDR2 SASEGT. V lost 5 bases to trimming and J lost 6 bases; unmatched junction nucleotides: 9.

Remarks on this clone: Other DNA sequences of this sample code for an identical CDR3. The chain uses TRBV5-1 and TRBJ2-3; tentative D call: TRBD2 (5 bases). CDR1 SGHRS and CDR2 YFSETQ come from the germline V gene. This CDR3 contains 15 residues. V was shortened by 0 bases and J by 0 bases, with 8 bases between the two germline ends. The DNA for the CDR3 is TGCGCCAGCAGCTTGGTGGGGAGAAGCACAGATACGCAGTATTTT. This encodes CASSLVGRSTDTQYF.

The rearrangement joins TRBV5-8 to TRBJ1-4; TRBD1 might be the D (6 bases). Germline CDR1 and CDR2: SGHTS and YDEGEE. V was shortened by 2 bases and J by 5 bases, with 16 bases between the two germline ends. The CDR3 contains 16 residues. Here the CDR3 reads CASSFEITGLNEKLFF. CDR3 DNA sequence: TGTGCCAGCAGCTTCGAGATTACAGGGCTAAATGAAAAACTGTTTTTT.